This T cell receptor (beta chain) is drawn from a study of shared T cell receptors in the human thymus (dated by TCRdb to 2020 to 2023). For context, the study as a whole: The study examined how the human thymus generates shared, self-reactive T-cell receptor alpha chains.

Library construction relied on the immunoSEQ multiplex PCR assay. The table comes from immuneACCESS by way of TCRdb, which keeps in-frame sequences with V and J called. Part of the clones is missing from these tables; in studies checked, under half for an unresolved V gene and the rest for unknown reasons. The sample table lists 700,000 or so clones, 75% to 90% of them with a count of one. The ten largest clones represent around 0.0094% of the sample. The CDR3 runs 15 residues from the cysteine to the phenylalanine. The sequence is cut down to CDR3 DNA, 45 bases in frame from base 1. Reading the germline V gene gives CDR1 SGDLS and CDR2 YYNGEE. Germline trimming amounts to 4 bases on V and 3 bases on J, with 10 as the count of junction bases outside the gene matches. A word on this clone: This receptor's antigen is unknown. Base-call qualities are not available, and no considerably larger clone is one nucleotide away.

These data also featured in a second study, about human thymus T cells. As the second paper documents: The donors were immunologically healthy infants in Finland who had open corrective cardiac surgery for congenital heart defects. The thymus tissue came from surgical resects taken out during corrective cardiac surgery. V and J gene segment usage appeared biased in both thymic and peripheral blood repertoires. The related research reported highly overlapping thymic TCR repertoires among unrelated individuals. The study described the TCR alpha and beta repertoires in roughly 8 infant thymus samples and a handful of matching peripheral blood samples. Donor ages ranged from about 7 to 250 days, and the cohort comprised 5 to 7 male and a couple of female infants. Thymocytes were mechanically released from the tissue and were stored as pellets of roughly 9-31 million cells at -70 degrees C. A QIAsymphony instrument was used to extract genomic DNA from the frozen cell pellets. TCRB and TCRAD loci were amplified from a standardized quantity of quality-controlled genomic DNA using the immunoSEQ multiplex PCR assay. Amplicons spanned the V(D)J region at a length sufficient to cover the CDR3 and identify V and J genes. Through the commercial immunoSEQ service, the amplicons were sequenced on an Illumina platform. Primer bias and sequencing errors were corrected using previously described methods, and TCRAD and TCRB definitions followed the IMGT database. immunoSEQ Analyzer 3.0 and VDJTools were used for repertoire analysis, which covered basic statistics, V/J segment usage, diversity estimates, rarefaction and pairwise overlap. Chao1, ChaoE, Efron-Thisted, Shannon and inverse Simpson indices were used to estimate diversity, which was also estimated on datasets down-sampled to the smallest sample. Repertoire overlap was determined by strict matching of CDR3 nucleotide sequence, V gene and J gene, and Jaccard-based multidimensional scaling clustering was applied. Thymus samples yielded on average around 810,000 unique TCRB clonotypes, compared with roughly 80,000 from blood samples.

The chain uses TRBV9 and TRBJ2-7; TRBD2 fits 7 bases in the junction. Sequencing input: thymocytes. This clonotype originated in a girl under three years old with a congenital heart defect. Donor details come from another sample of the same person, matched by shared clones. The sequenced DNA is TGTGCCAGCAGCCCGGCGGCAGGGAGGGTCTACGAGCAGTACTTC. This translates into CASSPAAGRVYEQYF.